These T cell receptor beta chains were read from a single sample in a study of cytomegalovirus exposure and HLA in healthy donors. The data were produced by immunoSEQ multiplex PCR, yet TCRdb's version contains in-frame clones alone and is incomplete. The sample holds approximately 150,000 clones, 78% seen once. The source material was PBMCs. These receptors were taken from a woman aged 35 to 49 in good health and CMV-seropositive. Each CDR3 is given with its conserved first and last residue. Each record gives: CDR3 length, V gene, D gene, J gene, clone size, CDR3 DNA, CDR3 protein. D genes are given only for firm matches. Part of the rows lack a size; the others show once, few, many or a class for expanded clones.

14	TRBV6-5	TRBD2	TRBJ2-7	NA	TGTGCCAGCAGTTACACTAGCGGGACCTACGAGCAGTACTTC	CASSYTSGTYEQYF
12	TRBV5-1	NA	TRBJ2-1	NA	TGCGCCAGCTGGGACACCCAAGGGGGGCAGTTCTTC	CASWDTQGGQFF
14	TRBV19	TRBD2	TRBJ2-3	NA	TGTGCCAGTATTCCGGGAGGGGCGGCAGATACGCAGTATTTT	CASIPGGAADTQYF
17	TRBV6-4	NA	TRBJ1-3	NA	TGTGCCAGCAGTGACTCGGTCAGGGCCTTCTCTGGAAACACCATATATTTT	CASSDSVRAFSGNTIYF
16	TRBV11-3	TRBD2	TRBJ2-1	few	TGTGCCAGCAGCTTAGGGTCGGCGGGAGGGGCCAATGAGCAGTTCTTC	CASSLGSAGGANEQFF
16	TRBV28	TRBD2	TRBJ2-6	NA	TGTGCCAGCAGCCTAGCGGTTCACTCTGGGGCCAACGTCCTGACTTTC	CASSLAVHSGANVLTF
15	TRBV6-1	TRBD2	TRBJ2-1	NA	TGTGCCAGCAAAAGTTCGCGGGAGGTATTCAATGAGCAGTTCTTC	CASKSSREVFNEQFF
16	TRBV2	NA	TRBJ2-4	NA	TGTGCCAGCAGTGAAATCTTCCGGGAGAGCAAAAACATTCAGTACTTC	CASSEIFRESKNIQYF
13	TRBV5-4	NA	TRBJ2-5	NA	TGTGCCAGCAAGTCAGGGAATAGCGAGACCCAGTACTTC	CASKSGNSETQYF
13	TRBV7-9	TRBD2	TRBJ2-5	NA	TGTGCCAGCAGCTTTAGGGGAGGGGAGACCCAGTACTTC	CASSFRGGETQYF
14	TRBV7-9	TRBD1	TRBJ1-3	NA	TGTGCCAGCAGCTTGGACAGGTCTGGAAACACCATATATTTT	CASSLDRSGNTIYF
14	TRBV7-8	NA	TRBJ2-1	NA	TGTGCCAGCAGCGAGGTCCAGCTAGGAAATGAGCAGTTCTTC	CASSEVQLGNEQFF
15	TRBV7-2	TRBD2	TRBJ2-2	few	TGTGCCAGCAGCTTAGGGACTAGCGGGATTGAGGAGCTGTTTTTT	CASSLGTSGIEELFF
15	TRBV5-1	NA	TRBJ2-3	NA	TGCGCCAGCAGTCGGGGGGCGGGAGAAATAGATACGCAGTATTTT	CASSRGAGEIDTQYF
16	TRBV7-8	TRBD1	TRBJ1-6	few	TGTGCCAGCAGCTTACAGATGGGACAGTTAAATTCACCCCTCCACTTT	CASSLQMGQLNSPLHF
15	TRBV2	TRBD2	TRBJ2-3	NA	TGTGCCAGCAGACCCACTAGCGCTAGCACAGATACGCAGTATTTT	CASRPTSASTDTQYF
19	TRBV18	TRBD2	TRBJ2-3	NA	TGTGCCAGCTCACCGGGAAGCCCGGGACTAGCGGGAGGAATAGATACGCAGTATTTT	CASSPGSPGLAGGIDTQYF
13	TRBV6-5	NA	TRBJ2-5	NA	TGTGCCAGCAGGGGAGGACGGCAAGAGACCCAGTACTTC	CASRGGRQETQYF
15	TRBV6-6	NA	TRBJ2-2	NA	TGTGCCAGCAGTGACCGGGACTCGAACACCGGGGAGCTGTTTTTT	CASSDRDSNTGELFF
13	TRBV19	NA	TRBJ2-1	NA	TGTGCCAGTAGTGGAACCCCCAGGAATGAGCAGTTCTTC	CASSGTPRNEQFF
15	TRBV11-2	TRBD2	TRBJ2-1	NA	TGTGCCAGCAGCTTTACTAGCGGATCCTACAATGAGCAGTTCTTC	CASSFTSGSYNEQFF
14	TRBV6-5	NA	TRBJ2-7	NA	TGTGCCAGCATGAGTAGCGCGGGCTCCTACGAGCAGTACTTC	CASMSSAGSYEQYF
14	TRBV5-4	TRBD2	TRBJ2-1	NA	TGTGCCAGCAACCCCGGGGGGAGTAGCGGTGAGCAGTTCTTC	CASNPGGSSGEQFF
15	TRBV6-5	TRBD1	TRBJ1-1	NA	TGTGCCAGCAGCTACGGGACAGGGTTTTCCACTGAAGCTTTCTTT	CASSYGTGFSTEAFF
14	TRBV2	NA	TRBJ2-3	NA	TGTGCCAGCAGGGGGGCTAGATTCACAGATACGCAGTATTTT	CASRGARFTDTQYF
11	TRBV28	NA	TRBJ1-1	NA	TGTGCCACCACCTTAGGTGGGCCAGCTTTCTTT	CATTLGGPAFF
14	TRBV7-3	NA	TRBJ2-2	once	TGTGCCAGCAGCTTAGGCTCGGGGACCGGGGAGCTGTTTTTT	CASSLGSGTGELFF
15	TRBV5-8	TRBD2	TRBJ2-5	NA	TGTGCCAGCGGCCGCGGGGGGGGCTACCAAGAGACCCAGTACTTC	CASGRGGGYQETQYF
16	TRBV2	TRBD2	TRBJ2-3	NA	TGTGCCAGCGGCTTGGGTGGTAGCGGGGCCCCAGATACGCAGTATTTT	CASGLGGSGAPDTQYF
12	TRBV7-9	NA	TRBJ2-3	NA	TGTGCCAGCAGTGACGGGACAGATACGCAGTATTTT	CASSDGTDTQYF
14	TRBV10-1	NA	TRBJ2-7	NA	TGCGCCAACCCAGGGGGGTGGTTCTATTACGAGCAGTACTTC	CANPGGWFYYEQYF
16	TRBV27	NA	TRBJ2-7	NA	TGTGCCAGCAGGCCCCTATCGAGCGCGCATTCCTACGAGCAGTACTTC	CASRPLSSAHSYEQYF
15	TRBV14	TRBD2	TRBJ2-1	NA	TGTGCCAGCAGCCAACCCGGACTAGCGAGGAATGAGCAGTTCTTC	CASSQPGLARNEQFF
13	TRBV25-1	NA	TRBJ1-3	NA	TGTGCCAGCAAGAGGCAGGGTGGAAACACCATATATTTT	CASKRQGGNTIYF
15	TRBV4-2	NA	TRBJ2-1	NA	TGTGCCAGCAGCCAAGCGGGACTTTCCTACAATGAGCAGTTCTTC	CASSQAGLSYNEQFF
15	TRBV2	NA	TRBJ2-7	NA	TGTGCCAGCAGGTCCGGGACACGGATCGTAGCCGAGCAGTACTTC	CASRSGTRIVAEQYF
13	TRBV6-5	TRBD1	TRBJ2-7	NA	TGTGCCAGCAGCGGACAGGGGGCCGACGAGCAGTACTTC	CASSGQGADEQYF
11	TRBV20-1	NA	TRBJ1-4	once	TGCAGTGCTAAAAGAGGGGAAAAACTGTTTTTT	CSAKRGEKLFF
16	TRBV6-5	TRBD2	TRBJ2-3	NA	TGTGCCAGCAGTTACTCCACTAGCGTCAGCACAGATACGCAGTATTTT	CASSYSTSVSTDTQYF
16	TRBV2	NA	TRBJ2-3	NA	TGTGCCAGTGGGAAAGAGTCAGGGGTGTTCACAGATACGCAGTATTTT	CASGKESGVFTDTQYF
14	TRBV6-5	NA	TRBJ2-7	NA	TGTGCCAGCACCCTAGGGGCAGGCCCCTACGAGCAGTACTTC	CASTLGAGPYEQYF
13	TRBV30	TRBD2	TRBJ2-3	many	TGTGCCTGGAGTCAATCTACTAGCGGGAGGAGGTATTTT	CAWSQSTSGRRYF
12	TRBV6-1	NA	TRBJ2-7	NA	TGTGCCAGCAGGAACGGGATTAGGGAGCAGTACTTC	CASRNGIREQYF
15	TRBV6-6	TRBD1	TRBJ2-1	NA	TGTGCCAGCAGTTACCCTCCCAAGGGGGCCGATGAGCAGTTCTTC	CASSYPPKGADEQFF
16	TRBV5-1	NA	TRBJ2-3	once	TGCGCCAGCAGCTTGTCCGTTAGTGGGGGGTCTGATACGCAGTATTTT	CASSLSVSGGSDTQYF
14	TRBV10-3	NA	TRBJ1-2	NA	TGTGCCATCAGTGAGTCCGGGACATCCTATGGCTACACCTTC	CAISESGTSYGYTF
15	TRBV19	NA	TRBJ2-7	once	TGTGCCAGTAGTGCCAGGGGCAGCGGAACCTACGAGCAGTACTTC	CASSARGSGTYEQYF
16	TRBV11-2	NA	TRBJ2-6	NA	TGTGCCAGCAGCTTAATACAGGGTTCCGGGGCCAACGTCCTGACTTTC	CASSLIQGSGANVLTF
16	TRBV5-1	TRBD1	TRBJ2-7	once	TGCGCCAGCAGCTTGGGTGTGGACAGGGCCCATTACGAGCAGTACTTC	CASSLGVDRAHYEQYF
16	TRBV6-5	TRBD2	TRBJ2-3	NA	TGTGCCAGCAGTTACGCCCTAGCGGGAGTCACAGATACGCAGTATTTT	CASSYALAGVTDTQYF
14	TRBV27	TRBD2	TRBJ2-7	NA	TGTGCCAGCAGCAAGGGGACTAGGGTCGGCGAGCAGTACTTC	CASSKGTRVGEQYF
14	TRBV7-6	NA	TRBJ2-5	NA	TGTGCCAGCAGCACCCGACAGCTTCAAGAGACCCAGTACTTC	CASSTRQLQETQYF
15	TRBV19	TRBD2	TRBJ2-3	once	TGTGCCAGTAGTATCAGTAGCGGGGCTACAGATACGCAGTATTTT	CASSISSGATDTQYF
15	TRBV7-9	TRBD2	TRBJ2-5	NA	TGTGCCAGCACCTCATTCGGCGGGAGCGGAGAGACCCAGTACTTC	CASTSFGGSGETQYF